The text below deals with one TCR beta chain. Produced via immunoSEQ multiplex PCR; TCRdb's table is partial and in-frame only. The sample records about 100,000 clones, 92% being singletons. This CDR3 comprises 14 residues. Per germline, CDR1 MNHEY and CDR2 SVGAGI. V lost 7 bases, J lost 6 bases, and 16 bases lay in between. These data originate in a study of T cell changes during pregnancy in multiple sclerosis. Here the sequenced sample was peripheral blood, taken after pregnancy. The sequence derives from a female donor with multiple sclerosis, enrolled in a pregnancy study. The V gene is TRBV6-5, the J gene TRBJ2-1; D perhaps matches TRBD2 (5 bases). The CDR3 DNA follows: TGTGCCAGCAAGGTGCGGGCGGGTAGCAATGAGCAGTTCTTC. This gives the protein CASKVRAGSNEQFF.